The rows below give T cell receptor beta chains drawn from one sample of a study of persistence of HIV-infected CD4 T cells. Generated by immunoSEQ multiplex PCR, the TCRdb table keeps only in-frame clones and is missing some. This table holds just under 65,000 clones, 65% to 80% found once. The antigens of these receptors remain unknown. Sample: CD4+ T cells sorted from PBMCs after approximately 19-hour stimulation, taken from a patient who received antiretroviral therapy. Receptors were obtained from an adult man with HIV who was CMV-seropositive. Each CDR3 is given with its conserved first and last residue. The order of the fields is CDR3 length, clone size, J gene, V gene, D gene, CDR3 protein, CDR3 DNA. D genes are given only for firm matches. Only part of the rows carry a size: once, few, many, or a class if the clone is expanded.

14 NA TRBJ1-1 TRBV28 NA CASRAAVFATEAFF TGTGCCAGCAGGGCAGCGGTTTTCGCTACTGAAGCTTTCTTT
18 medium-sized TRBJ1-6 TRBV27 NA CASSSTLPRRVSASPLHF TGTGCCAGCAGTTCAACCCTCCCCCGCAGGGTGTCAGCTTCACCCCTCCACTTT
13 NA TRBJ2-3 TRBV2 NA CASSEPSVDTQYF TGTGCCAGCAGTGAACCGTCAGTGGATACGCAGTATTTT
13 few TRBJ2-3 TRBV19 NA CASSIAGTDTQYF TGTGCCAGTAGTATAGCGGGCACAGATACGCAGTATTTT
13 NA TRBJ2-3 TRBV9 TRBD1 CASAWQQGDTQYF TGTGCCAGCGCCTGGCAACAGGGGGATACGCAGTATTTT
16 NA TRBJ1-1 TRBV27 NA CASTSLGPKMNTEAFF TGTGCCAGCACGAGTTTAGGCCCGAAAATGAACACTGAAGCTTTCTTT
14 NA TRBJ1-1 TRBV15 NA CATRVGHLNTEAFF TGTGCCACCAGGGTGGGACACCTGAACACTGAAGCTTTCTTT
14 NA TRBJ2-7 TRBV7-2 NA CASSLARVSYEQYF TGTGCCAGCAGCTTAGCCCGGGTTTCCTACGAGCAGTACTTC
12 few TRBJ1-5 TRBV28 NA CASWNLIQPQHF TGTGCCAGCTGGAACCTCATTCAGCCCCAGCATTTT
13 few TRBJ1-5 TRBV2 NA CASSSDGNQPQHF TGTGCCAGCAGTTCAGACGGCAATCAGCCCCAGCATTTT
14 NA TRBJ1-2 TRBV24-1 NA CATSDSGTRYGYTF TGTGCCACCAGTGATTCCGGCACGCGGTACGGCTACACCTTC
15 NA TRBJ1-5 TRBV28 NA CASSLRGAYNQPQHF TGTGCCAGCAGTTTGAGGGGGGCGTATAATCAGCCCCAGCATTTT
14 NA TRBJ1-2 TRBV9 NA CASSPVGRPYGYTF TGTGCCAGCAGCCCGGTAGGGCGCCCCTATGGCTACACCTTC
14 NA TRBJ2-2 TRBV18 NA CASSPRSTAGELFF TGTGCCAGCTCACCTCGCAGTACGGCCGGGGAGCTGTTTTTT
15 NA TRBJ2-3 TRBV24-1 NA CATSMTGMSTDTQYF TGTGCCACCAGTATGACGGGGATGAGCACAGATACGCAGTATTTT
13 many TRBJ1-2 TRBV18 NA CASSPRTASGYTF TGTGCCAGCTCACCAAGGACAGCCAGTGGCTACACCTTC
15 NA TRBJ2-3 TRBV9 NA CASSVDRGNTGTQYF TGTGCCAGCAGCGTAGACCGGGGGAATACCGGAACGCAGTATTTT
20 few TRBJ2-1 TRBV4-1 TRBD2 CASSQGSGTSVPSSYNEQFF TGCGCCAGCAGCCAAGGAAGCGGGACTAGCGTCCCTAGCTCCTACAATGAGCAGTTCTTC
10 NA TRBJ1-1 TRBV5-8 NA CASKITEAFF TGTGCCAGCAAGATCACTGAAGCTTTCTTT
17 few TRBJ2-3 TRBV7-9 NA CASSLDHRTTFTDTQYF TGTGCCAGCAGCTTAGATCATCGGACTACTTTCACAGATACGCAGTATTTT
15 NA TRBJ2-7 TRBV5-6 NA CASSFGPTGAGEQYF TGTGCCAGCAGCTTCGGACCGACCGGGGCGGGGGAGCAGTACTTC
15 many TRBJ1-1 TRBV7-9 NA CASSFRVNGASEAFF TGTGCCAGCAGCTTCCGGGTCAACGGCGCGTCTGAAGCTTTCTTT
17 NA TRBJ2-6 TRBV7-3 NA CASSLSPISSGANVLTF TGTGCCAGCAGCTTATCCCCTATCAGCTCTGGGGCCAACGTCCTGACTTTC
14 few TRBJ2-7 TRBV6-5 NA CASRLNAVPYEQYF TGTGCCAGCAGGTTGAATGCTGTGCCCTACGAGCAGTACTTC
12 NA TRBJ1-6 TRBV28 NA CASSRGNSPLHF TGTGCCAGCAGCCGGGGGAATTCACCCCTCCACTTT
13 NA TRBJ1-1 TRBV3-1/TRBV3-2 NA CASSQFLNTEAFF TGTGCCAGCAGCCAATTCCTAAACACTGAAGCTTTCTTT
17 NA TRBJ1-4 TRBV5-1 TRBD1 CASSPRGTGEPNEKLFF TGCGCCAGCAGCCCGAGAGGGACAGGGGAACCTAATGAAAAACTGTTTTTT
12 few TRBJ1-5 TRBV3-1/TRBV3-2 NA CASSLQGRAQHF TGTGCCAGCAGCCTACAGGGAAGGGCCCAGCATTTT
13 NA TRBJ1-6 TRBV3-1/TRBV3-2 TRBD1 CASGDRGNSPLHF TGTGCCAGCGGGGACAGGGGTAATTCACCCCTCCACTTT
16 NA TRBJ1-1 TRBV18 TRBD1 CASSPSRQGMNTEAFF TGTGCCAGCTCACCATCCCGACAGGGGATGAACACTGAAGCTTTCTTT
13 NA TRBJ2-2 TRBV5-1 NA CASSLERIGELFF TGCGCCAGCAGCTTGGAACGCATCGGGGAGCTGTTTTTT
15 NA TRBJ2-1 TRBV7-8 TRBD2 CASSSGTSGNNEQFF TGTGCCAGCAGTTCCGGGACTAGCGGCAACAATGAGCAGTTCTTC
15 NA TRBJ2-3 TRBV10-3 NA CAISDGDRRRDTQYF TGTGCCATCAGTGACGGGGATAGGAGAAGGGATACGCAGTATTTT
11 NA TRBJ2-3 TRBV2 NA CASSEKRVGYF TGTGCCAGCAGTGAAAAGCGGGTTGGGTATTTT
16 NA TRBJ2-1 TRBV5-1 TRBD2 CASSRTSGGFKGEQFF TGCGCCAGCAGCCGTACTAGCGGGGGGTTTAAAGGGGAGCAGTTCTTC
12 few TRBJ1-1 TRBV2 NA CASSQSIRGSYF TGTGCCAGCAGTCAATCTATAAGGGGATCCTACTTT
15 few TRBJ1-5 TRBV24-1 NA CATSDPRTPNQPQHF TGTGCCACCAGTGATCCCAGGACCCCAAATCAGCCCCAGCATTTT
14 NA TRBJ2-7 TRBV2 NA CASSRDFGSYEQYF TGTGCCAGCAGTAGGGACTTTGGGTCCTACGAGCAGTACTTC
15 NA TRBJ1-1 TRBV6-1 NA CASSEALAGYSEAFF TGTGCCAGCAGTGAAGCCCTGGCAGGGTACAGTGAAGCTTTCTTT
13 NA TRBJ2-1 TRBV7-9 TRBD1 CASSWQGDNEQFF TGTGCCAGCAGCTGGCAGGGGGACAATGAGCAGTTCTTC
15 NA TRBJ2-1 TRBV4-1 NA CASSRGSGPSNEQFF TGCGCCAGCAGCCGAGGCTCAGGCCCTAGTAATGAGCAGTTCTTC
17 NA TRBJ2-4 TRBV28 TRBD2 CASSLWSSGGSGNIQYF TGTGCCAGCAGTTTATGGTCTAGCGGGGGTAGTGGAAACATTCAGTACTTC
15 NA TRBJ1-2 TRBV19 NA CASSIDEGAPYGYTF TGTGCCAGTAGTATAGATGAAGGGGCCCCTTATGGCTACACCTTC
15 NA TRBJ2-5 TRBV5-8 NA CASSLATDAQETQYF TGTGCCAGCAGCTTGGCGACGGACGCGCAAGAGACCCAGTACTTC
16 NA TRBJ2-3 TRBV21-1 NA CASSKVKGASTDTQYF TGTGCCAGCAGCAAAGTGAAAGGGGCTAGCACAGATACGCAGTATTTT
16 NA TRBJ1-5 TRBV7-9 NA CASSSDSFYSNQPQHF TGTGCCAGCAGCTCGGACAGCTTTTATAGCAATCAGCCCCAGCATTTT
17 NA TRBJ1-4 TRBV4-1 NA CASSQGSAGGLGEKLFF TGCGCCAGCAGCCAAGGTAGTGCCGGGGGCCTGGGTGAAAAACTGTTTTTT
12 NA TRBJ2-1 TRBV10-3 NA CAISGGTNEQFF TGTGCCATCAGCGGGGGGACAAATGAGCAGTTCTTC
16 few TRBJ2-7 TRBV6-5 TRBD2 CASSYAGTSGSEEQYF TGTGCCAGCAGTTACGCCGGGACTAGCGGGTCCGAGGAGCAGTACTTC
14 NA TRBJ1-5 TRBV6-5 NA CASGLIVSNQPQHF TGTGCCAGCGGACTAATCGTGAGCAATCAGCCCCAGCATTTT
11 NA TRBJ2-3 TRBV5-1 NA CASSLDDTQYF TGCGCCAGCAGCTTGGATGATACGCAGTATTTT
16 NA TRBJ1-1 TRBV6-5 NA CASSYGGGGKGTEAFF TGTGCCAGCAGTTACGGCGGGGGGGGCAAGGGCACTGAAGCTTTCTTT